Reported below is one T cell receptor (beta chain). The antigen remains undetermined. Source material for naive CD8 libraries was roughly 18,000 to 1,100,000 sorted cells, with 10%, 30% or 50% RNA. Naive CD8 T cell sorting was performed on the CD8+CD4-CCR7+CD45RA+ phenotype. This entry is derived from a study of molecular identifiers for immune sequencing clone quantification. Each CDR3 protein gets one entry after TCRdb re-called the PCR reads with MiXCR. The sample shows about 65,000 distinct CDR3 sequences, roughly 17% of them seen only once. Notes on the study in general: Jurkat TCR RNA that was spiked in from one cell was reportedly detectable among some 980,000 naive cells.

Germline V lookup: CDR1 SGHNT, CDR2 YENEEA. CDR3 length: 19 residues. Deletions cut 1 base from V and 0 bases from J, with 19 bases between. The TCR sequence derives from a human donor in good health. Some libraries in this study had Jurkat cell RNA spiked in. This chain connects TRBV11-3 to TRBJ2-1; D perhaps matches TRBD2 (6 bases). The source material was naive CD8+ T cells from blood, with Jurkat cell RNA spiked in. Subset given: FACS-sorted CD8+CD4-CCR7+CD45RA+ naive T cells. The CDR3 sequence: CASSLVVSGIKSSYNEQFF. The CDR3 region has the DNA TGTGCCAGCAGCTTAGTAGTTAGCGGAATCAAGAGCTCCTACAATGAGCAGTTCTTC.